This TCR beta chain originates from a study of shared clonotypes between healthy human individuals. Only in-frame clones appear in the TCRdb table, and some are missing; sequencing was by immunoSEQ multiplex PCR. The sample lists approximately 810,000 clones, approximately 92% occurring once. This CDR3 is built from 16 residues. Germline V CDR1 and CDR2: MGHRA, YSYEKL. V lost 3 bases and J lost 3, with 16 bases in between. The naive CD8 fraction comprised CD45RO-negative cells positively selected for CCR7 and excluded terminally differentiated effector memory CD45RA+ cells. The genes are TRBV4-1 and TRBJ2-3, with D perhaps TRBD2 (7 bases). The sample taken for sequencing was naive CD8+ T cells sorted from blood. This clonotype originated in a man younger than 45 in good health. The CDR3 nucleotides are TGCGCCAGCAGCCATCCCTCAGGGGAGGGAACAGATACGCAGTATTTT. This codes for CASSHPSGEGTDTQYF.